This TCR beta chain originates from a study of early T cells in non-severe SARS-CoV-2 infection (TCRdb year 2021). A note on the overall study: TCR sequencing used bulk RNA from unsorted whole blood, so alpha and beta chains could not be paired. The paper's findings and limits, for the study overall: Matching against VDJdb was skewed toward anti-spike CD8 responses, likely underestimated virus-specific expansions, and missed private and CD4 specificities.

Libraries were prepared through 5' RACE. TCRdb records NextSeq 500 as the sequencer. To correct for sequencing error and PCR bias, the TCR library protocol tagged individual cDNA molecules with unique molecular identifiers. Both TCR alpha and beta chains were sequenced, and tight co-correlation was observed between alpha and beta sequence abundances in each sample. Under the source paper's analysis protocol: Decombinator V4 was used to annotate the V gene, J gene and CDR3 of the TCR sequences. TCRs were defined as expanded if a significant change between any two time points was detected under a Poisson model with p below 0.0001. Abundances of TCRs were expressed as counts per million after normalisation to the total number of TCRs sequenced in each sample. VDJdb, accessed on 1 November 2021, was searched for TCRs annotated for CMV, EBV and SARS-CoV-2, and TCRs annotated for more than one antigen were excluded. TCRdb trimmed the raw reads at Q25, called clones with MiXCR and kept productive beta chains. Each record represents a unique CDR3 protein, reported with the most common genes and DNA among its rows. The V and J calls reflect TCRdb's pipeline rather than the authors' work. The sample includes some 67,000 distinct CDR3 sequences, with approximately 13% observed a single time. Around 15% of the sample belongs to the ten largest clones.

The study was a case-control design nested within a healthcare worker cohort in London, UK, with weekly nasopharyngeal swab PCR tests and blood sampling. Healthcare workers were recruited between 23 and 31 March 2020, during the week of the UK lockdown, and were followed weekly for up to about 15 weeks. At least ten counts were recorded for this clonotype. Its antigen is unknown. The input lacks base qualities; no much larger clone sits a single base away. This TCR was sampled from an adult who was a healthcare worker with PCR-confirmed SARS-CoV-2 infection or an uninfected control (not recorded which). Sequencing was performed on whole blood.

The CDR3 is CAIHRGTVEINEQFF. The nucleotide sequence reads as follows: TGTGCCATCCATAGAGGGACAGTCGAAATTAATGAGCAGTTCTTC. Rearrangement joined TRBV10-3 to TRBJ2-1; 7 middle bases align to TRBD1. The CDR3, cysteine through phenylalanine, is 15 amino acids long. CDR3 DNA only is kept here, 45 bases in frame from base 1. Compared with germline, V lacks 8 bases and J lacks 7 bases; bases without a gene match: 14. The germline V gene gives CDR1 as ENHRY and CDR2 as SYGVKD.